This T cell receptor (beta chain) was found in a study of shared clonotypes between healthy human individuals. Germline-derived CDR1 and CDR2 are SGHAT and FQNNGV. Unmatched junction bases numbered 4, after V lost 2 bases and J lost 1 base. The CDR3 extends over 16 amino acids. Produced via immunoSEQ multiplex PCR; TCRdb's table is partial and in-frame only. This sample yields fewer than 650,000 clones, of which roughly four fifths are seen a single time; approximately 12% belongs to the top ten. The sequenced sample was PBMCs. The V gene is TRBV11-2, the J gene TRBJ1-1, with 10 bases fitting TRBD1. The origin of this receptor is a woman between 40 and 55 years old in good health. Some clones in this sample may be carry-over from other donors' samples. The CDR3 DNA reads TGTGCCAGCAGCTTATTGACAGGGGGCGGGAACACTGAAGCTTTCTTT. The encoded protein is CASSLLTGGGNTEAFF.